This T cell receptor beta chain comes out of a study of cytomegalovirus exposure and HLA in healthy donors. Study-wide results and limits: CMV serostatus was the sole immune exposure information available. Earlier findings revealed that most TCR beta V segments proved productive either about 90% or about 30% of the time. V- and J-gene trimming in TCR beta was tied to a missense DCLRE1C variant by an analysis performed later.

This clone was seen a single time. What it binds is unknown. In the PCR, 60 Vbeta and 13 Jbeta primers were used. Under the authors' procedure: An analysis that came later counted 60 million to 80 million unique TCR beta chains, 10 million to 12 million shared. TCRdb's copy holds only in-frame clones and misses some; the assay was immunoSEQ multiplex PCR. V, J and clone size reflect that table, while D and trimming were determined from the DNA. The repertoire includes 150,000 to 170,000 clones, around 75% of them detected once, and over 1.2% sits in the top ten. Per the germline V gene, CDR1 is SQVTM and CDR2 is ANQGSEA. With 1 base removed from V and 7 bases from J, the gap between germline ends came to 8 bases. The CDR3 runs to 13 residues.

The clonotype originates from a man in his late teens or twenties in good health and CMV-seronegative. The chain uses TRBV29-1 and TRBJ1-6; D call uncertain. Material: PBMCs. CDR3 loop: CSVEVSSNSPLHF. The CDR3 nucleotides read TGCAGCGTTGAAGTTAGCAGCAATTCACCCCTCCACTTT.